The 17 T cell receptor beta chains below all came from one sample that was sequenced in a study of blood T cell repertoires in COVID-19 (dated by TCRdb to 2018 to 2020). Libraries were made using the immunoSEQ multiplex PCR assay. Imported from immuneACCESS, the table was reduced by TCRdb to in-frame sequences with V and J called. These copies leave out some clones; in studies compared against another copy, an unresolved V gene accounts for under half, and the cause of the remainder is not known. The sample includes more than 200,000 clones, with approximately 82% observed a single time. The ten largest make up 4% to 6% of the sample. The material sequenced was peripheral blood. The source of these receptors is a woman older than 75 with active or convalescent COVID-19.

This chain connects TRBV18 to TRBJ2-3; a possible D gene is TRBD1 (5 bases). Germline CDR1 is KGHSH and CDR2 is LQKENI. Trimming cost V 6 bases and J 0 bases, with 7 bases left between them. CDR3 length equals 13 residues. The CDR3 region is CASSKGSTDTQYF. In nucleotides, the CDR3 is TGTGCCAGCTCGAAGGGGAGCACAGATACGCAGTATTTT.

J is TRBJ2-6 and V is TRBV29-1, with no clear D. This CDR3 is built from 17 residues. The ends were cut back, 0 bases at V and 0 bases at J, with 12 bases in the middle. CDR1 SQVTM and CDR2 ANQGSEA come from the germline V gene. CDR3 sequence (DNA): TGCAGCGTTGAAGAATTGCCGAGCTTCTCTGGGGCCAACGTCCTGACTTTC. Its protein product is CSVEELPSFSGANVLTF.

This chain joins TRBV3-1 (or the pseudogene TRBV3-2) and TRBJ1-1; no reliable D call. V was pared by 1 base and J by 5 bases, with 11 bases between. The CDR3 is made up of 14 amino acids. Germline V gene sequence: CDR1 LGHDT, CDR2 YNNKEL (reference sequence). In DNA, the CDR3 is TGTGCCAGCAGCCAAGGCAGAGGACTTACTGAAGCTTTCTTT. Amino acids: CASSQGRGLTEAFF.

V gene TRBV2 combines with J gene TRBJ2-7; D perhaps matches TRBD1 (6 bases). Germline V lookup: CDR1 SNHLY, CDR2 FYNNEI. The CDR3 runs to 15 residues. Between the trimmed V and J ends, which lost 5 bases and 2 bases, there was a span of 16 bases. Here the CDR3 reads CASSTVRRGTYEQYF. The CDR3 DNA reads TGTGCCAGCAGTACCGTGCGAAGGGGGACCTACGAGCAGTACTTC.

This chain's CDR3 is CASSLGEDRVSNQPQHF. In DNA, the CDR3 is TGCGCCAGCAGCCTAGGAGAGGACAGGGTTAGCAATCAGCCCCAGCATTTT. The chain carries TRBV4-1 and TRBJ1-5; 8 positions match TRBD1. The J segment lost 0 bases and the V segment lost 4 bases, leaving 8 bases of the junction unmatched. The CDR3 spans 17 residues. Germline CDR1 is MGHRA and CDR2 is YSYEKL.

The chain combines TRBV2 with TRBJ2-3; perhaps TRBD1 as D (6 bases). Germline V gene data show CDR1 as SNHLY and CDR2 as FYNNEI. Trimming pared 4 bases from V and 5 bases from J, leaving 13 bases between. The CDR3 consists of 14 residues. The CDR3, as DNA: TGTGCCAGCAGTGCCACAGGGATGGGAGATACGCAGTATTTT. It translates to CASSATGMGDTQYF. Together with reference TRBV2 and TRBJ2-3, the CDR3 gives the full variable domain: EPEVTQTPSHQVTQMGQEVILRCVPISNHLYFYWYRQILGQKVEFLVSFYNNEISEKSEIFDDQFSVERPDGSNFTLKIRSTKLEDSAMYFCASSATGMGDTQYFGPGTRLTVL.

This clone was detected only a few times. The chain is built from TRBV28 and TRBJ2-7, with 12 bases lining up with TRBD2. J lost 6 bases, V lost 6 bases, and 3 bases had no gene match. The germline CDR1 and CDR2 sequences are MDHEN and SYDVKM. The length of the CDR3 is 13 residues. The CDR3 coding sequence is TGTGCCAGCAGACTAGCGGGAGGTCCCGAGCAGTACTTC. Its translation: CASRLAGGPEQYF.

The chain is built from TRBV6-5 and TRBJ2-2, with 7 bases fitting TRBD1. CDR3 length: 14 residues. Losses at the gene ends were 6 bases for V and 4 bases for J; bases not matched to a gene: 5. Per the germline V gene, CDR1 is MNHEY and CDR2 is SVGAGI. The CDR3 DNA follows: TGTGCCAGCAGGAAGGACAGGCGCACCGGGGAGCTGTTTTTT. Its translation is CASRKDRRTGELFF.

The V and J genes are TRBV19 and TRBJ1-1; 9 bases align to TRBD1. Per the germline V gene, CDR1 is LNHDA and CDR2 is SQIVND (reference sequence). Trimming at V came to 6 bases and at J to 3 bases, leaving 8 bases not matched to a gene. This CDR3 spans 15 amino acids. The CDR3 loop reads CASSNPGQGDTEAFF. Written as DNA, the CDR3 is TGTGCCAGTAGCAACCCGGGACAGGGCGACACTGAAGCTTTCTTT.

This chain connects TRBV6-5 to TRBJ2-3; 11 nucleotides line up with TRBD2. V shed 6 bases, J shed 2 bases, and the junction held 4 bases outside the gene matches. Germline CDR1 reads MNHEY; CDR2 reads SVGAGI. CDR3 length: 15 residues. Here the CDR3 DNA reads TGTGCCAGCAGGGAGACTAGCGGGAACACAGATACGCAGTATTTT. This translates into CASRETSGNTDTQYF.

The sample holds a few counts of this clone. CDR3 nucleotide sequence: TGTGCCATCAGGGCCGGGACAGGGGGCGCCACTAATGAAAAACTGTTTTTT. Its translation is CAIRAGTGGATNEKLFF. The chain joins TRBV10-3 to TRBJ1-4; 12 bases match TRBD1. The CDR3 runs to 17 residues. Germline lookup yields CDR1 ENHRY and CDR2 SYGVKD. The junction had 7 bases not matched to a gene; V was cut back by 6 bases and J by 2 bases.

The J gene is TRBJ2-1, the V gene TRBV18; 7 bases are shared with TRBD2. Trimming at V came to 3 bases and at J to 9 bases, leaving 14 bases not matched to a gene. Germline V CDR1 and CDR2: KGHSH, LQKENI. The CDR3 is 16 residues long. In DNA form, the CDR3 reads TGTGCCAGCTCACCGGTAGCGGGCGTAATCTCGGGTGAGCAGTTCTTC. This encodes CASSPVAGVISGEQFF.

The V call is TRBV4-1, the J call TRBJ1-3; perhaps TRBD1 as D (6 bases). This CDR3 contains 17 residues. Per germline, CDR1 MGHRA and CDR2 YSYEKL. V was pared by 4 bases and J by 0 bases, with 16 bases between. Here the CDR3 DNA reads TGCGCCAGCAGCCTGGGGTTCAGGGGACCCTCTGGAAACACCATATATTTT. Its translation is CASSLGFRGPSGNTIYF.

The genes are TRBV5-1 and TRBJ2-7; possibly TRBD1 for D (6 bases). The CDR3 is 14 residues long. Germline V gives CDR1 SGHRS, CDR2 YFSETQ. Deletions cut 1 base from V and 1 base from J, with 9 bases between. The CDR3, as DNA: TGCGCCAGCAGCTTGACAGGGCTTTCCTACGAGCAGTACTTC. Translation: CASSLTGLSYEQYF.

V and J are TRBV5-1 and TRBJ2-4; TRBD2 might be the D (7 bases). This CDR3 contains 17 residues. Germline V CDR1 and CDR2: SGHRS, YFSETQ. V was cut by 6 bases and J by 1 base, with 20 bases left in between. The CDR3 reads CASMGGGGSSAKNIQYF. The CDR3 DNA sequence: TGCGCCAGCATGGGAGGGGGTGGATCATCGGCCAAAAACATTCAGTACTTC.

V gene TRBV28 combines with J gene TRBJ2-5, with 9 nucleotides matching TRBD2. Trimming cost V 6 bases and J 6 bases; bases outside gene matches: 17. CDR3 length: 17 amino acids. Germline assignment: CDR1 MDHEN and CDR2 SYDVKM. The CDR3 DNA follows: TGTGCCAGCAGGGGGACCGGGACTAGCAGGATGTTGAAGACCCAGTACTTC. Encoded protein: CASRGTGTSRMLKTQYF.

This clone was recorded a few times. The genes are TRBV5-1 and TRBJ1-4, with TRBD1 matching 7 bases. This CDR3 has 15 amino acids. V lost 4 bases, J lost 0 bases, and 3 bases stayed unmatched. Germline assignment: CDR1 SGHRS and CDR2 YFSETQ. In DNA form, the CDR3 reads TGCGCCAGCAGCACAGGGGTCTCAACTAATGAAAAACTGTTTTTT. Amino acid sequence: CASSTGVSTNEKLFF. The full variable domain, in which reference TRBV5-1 and TRBJ1-4 provide the parts outside the CDR3, is KAGVTQTPRYLIKTRGQQVTLSCSPISGHRSVSWYQQTPGQGLQFLFEYFSETQRNKGNFPGRFSGRQFSNSRSEMNVSTLELGDSALYLCASSTGVSTNEKLFFGSGTQLSVL.